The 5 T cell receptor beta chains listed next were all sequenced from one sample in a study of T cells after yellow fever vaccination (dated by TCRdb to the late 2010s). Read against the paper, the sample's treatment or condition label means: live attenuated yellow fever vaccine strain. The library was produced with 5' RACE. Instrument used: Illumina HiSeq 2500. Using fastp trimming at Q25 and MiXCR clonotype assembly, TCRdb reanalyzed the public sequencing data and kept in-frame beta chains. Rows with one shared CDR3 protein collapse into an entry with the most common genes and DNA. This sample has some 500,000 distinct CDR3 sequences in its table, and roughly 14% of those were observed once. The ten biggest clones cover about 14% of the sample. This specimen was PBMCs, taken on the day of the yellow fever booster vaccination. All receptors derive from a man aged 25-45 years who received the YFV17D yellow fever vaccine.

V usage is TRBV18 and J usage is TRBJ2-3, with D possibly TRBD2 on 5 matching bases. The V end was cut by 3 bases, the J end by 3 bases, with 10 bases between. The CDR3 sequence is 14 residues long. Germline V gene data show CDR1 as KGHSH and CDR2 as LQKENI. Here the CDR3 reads CASSPGVDTDTQYF. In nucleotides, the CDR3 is TGTGCCAGCTCACCCGGGGTGGATACAGATACGCAGTATTTT.

CDR3 in amino acids: CASSLVGRGKSGANVLTF. The CDR3 nucleotides are TGTGCCAGCAGCTTAGTGGGCAGGGGCAAGTCTGGGGCCAACGTCCTGACTTTC. V gene TRBV11-1 combines with J gene TRBJ2-6; D is perhaps TRBD1 (6 bases). CDR1 is SGHAT and CDR2 is FQDESV in the germline V gene (reference sequence). The CDR3 sequence is 18 residues long. With 1 base removed from V and 1 base from J, the gap between germline ends came to 14 bases.

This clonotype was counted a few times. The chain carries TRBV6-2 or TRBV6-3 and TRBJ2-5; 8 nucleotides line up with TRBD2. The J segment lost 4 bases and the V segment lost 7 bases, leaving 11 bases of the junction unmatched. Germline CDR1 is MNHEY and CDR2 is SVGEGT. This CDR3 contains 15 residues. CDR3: CASTRTSRTIETQYF. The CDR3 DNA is TGTGCCAGCACCAGGACTAGCCGGACGATAGAGACCCAGTACTTC.

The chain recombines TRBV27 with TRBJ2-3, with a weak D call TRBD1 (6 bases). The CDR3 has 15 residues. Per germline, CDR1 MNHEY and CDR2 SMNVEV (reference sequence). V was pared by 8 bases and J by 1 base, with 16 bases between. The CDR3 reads CASSTWGPGTDTQYF. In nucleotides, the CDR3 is TGTGCCAGCTCGACCTGGGGGCCCGGCACAGATACGCAGTATTTT.

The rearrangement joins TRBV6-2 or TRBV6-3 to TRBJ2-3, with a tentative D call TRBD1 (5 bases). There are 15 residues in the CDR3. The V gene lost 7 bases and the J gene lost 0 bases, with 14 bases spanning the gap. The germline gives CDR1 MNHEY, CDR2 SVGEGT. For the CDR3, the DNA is TGTGCCAGCATCCTGGACACGCAAAGCACAGATACGCAGTATTTT. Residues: CASILDTQSTDTQYF.